These T cell receptor beta chains were read from a single sample in a study of blood T cell repertoires in COVID-19. Sequencing used immunoSEQ multiplex PCR; TCRdb keeps in-frame clones, though not all of them. Found here are fewer than 350,000 clones, around 85% of them singletons; the top ten hold around 2.5%. The sample was PBMCs or T cells enriched from blood (not recorded which). The origin of the receptors is a woman aged 45-59 years who had recovered from COVID-19. The CDR3 runs from the conserved cysteine through the conserved F or W.

j_call v_call cdr3_aa
TRBJ2-2 TRBV7-8 CASSLPAGGPNTGELFF
TRBJ2-7 TRBV5-1 CASKVSAYEQYF
TRBJ1-5 TRBV12-3/TRBV12-4 CASSSQQRPQHF
TRBJ2-3 TRBV5-1 CASRQQGTSTDTQYF
TRBJ1-1 TRBV19 CASTSGTEAFF
TRBJ2-1 TRBV4-1 CASSQDPSSGGDYNEQFF
TRBJ2-1 TRBV7-2 CASSLGQGAYNEQFF
TRBJ2-5 TRBV7-2 CASSSRLGALQETQYF
TRBJ2-3 TRBV18 CASSPPGGLADTQYF
TRBJ1-1 TRBV5-6 CASSLGGQGAEAFF
TRBJ2-5 TRBV7-2 CASSLEWTSVETQYF
TRBJ2-5 TRBV13 CASSRTGGQETQYF
TRBJ2-3 TRBV4-1 CASSLGLAGSPRSTDTQYF
TRBJ1-2 TRBV19 CASSVDRAGYGYTF
TRBJ1-3 TRBV5-8 CASSLTGGGNTIYF
TRBJ2-3 TRBV5-1 CASSLMGLDSTDTQYF
TRBJ1-2 TRBV5-1 CASSSSGTGERGGYGYTF
TRBJ1-5 TRBV28 CASMSPNQPQHF
TRBJ1-4 TRBV10-1 CASSESIRGKLFF
TRBJ1-1 TRBV3-1/TRBV3-2 CASSQGGGGQGATEAFF
TRBJ2-7 TRBV5-1 CASSMTSGIPNEQYF
TRBJ2-7 TRBV10-2 CASGGMFGSYEQYF
TRBJ1-4 TRBV28 CASSLWQATNEKLFF
TRBJ1-5 TRBV29-1 CSVGQLDQPQHF
TRBJ1-2 TRBV12-3/TRBV12-4 CASRYQGGHGYTF
TRBJ1-5 TRBV5-1 CASSLGSNQPQHF
TRBJ2-3 TRBV5-1 CASSSAPGQRADTQYF
TRBJ1-1 TRBV6-5 CASSRGELNTEAFF
TRBJ1-4 TRBV30 CAWTAGPNEKLFF
TRBJ2-7 TRBV6-5 CASRGTASYEQYF
TRBJ1-1 TRBV18 CASSPGQQGEAFF
TRBJ1-6 TRBV5-4 CASSSAGQGFSSPLHF
TRBJ2-5 TRBV18 CASSLAGMGETQYF
TRBJ2-5 TRBV6-5 CASRRTRQETQYF
TRBJ2-5 TRBV19 CASAAGNQETQYF
TRBJ2-7 TRBV4-2 CASSQDLAGGHSSYEQYF
TRBJ2-3 TRBV2 CASSGRGDTQYF
TRBJ1-1 TRBV29-1 CSVRQTGKAFF
TRBJ1-1 TRBV18 CASSPSGGVNTEAFF
TRBJ1-4 TRBV19 CASSSWEQTTNEKLFF
TRBJ2-4 TRBV7-9 CASSTWTGENIQYF
TRBJ1-6 TRBV7-2 CASSSPGFGSPLHF
TRBJ2-7 TRBV5-5 CASSAETSGIYEQYF
TRBJ1-5 TRBV6-6 CASRPAGLSGNQPQHF
TRBJ1-2 TRBV28 CASSTAGTASYYGYTF
TRBJ2-6 TRBV5-1 CASSRDSLNSGANVLTF
TRBJ2-3 TRBV4-3 CASSHSLAGTDTQYF
TRBJ2-5 TRBV28 CASSPHVQRETQYF
TRBJ2-1 TRBV9 CASSVAGQGNEQFF
TRBJ2-3 TRBV7-6 CASSLGGGERFGTDTQYF
TRBJ2-3 TRBV7-2 CASTPLLSDTQYF
TRBJ2-1 TRBV25-1 CASRSPPGNSQFF
TRBJ1-3 TRBV19 CASSNAAGTGNTIYF
TRBJ2-7 TRBV6-6 CASSRDTAGGLYEQYF
TRBJ2-7 TRBV5-5 CASSLLAGPREQYF
TRBJ2-7 TRBV29-1 CSVGDRGEQYF
TRBJ2-3 TRBV18 CASSPGQRSTDTQYF
TRBJ2-1 TRBV4-1 CASSPTGSSYNEQFF
TRBJ1-4 TRBV7-2 CASSLAIMGEKLFF
TRBJ1-2 TRBV19 CASSTQETVTYGYTF